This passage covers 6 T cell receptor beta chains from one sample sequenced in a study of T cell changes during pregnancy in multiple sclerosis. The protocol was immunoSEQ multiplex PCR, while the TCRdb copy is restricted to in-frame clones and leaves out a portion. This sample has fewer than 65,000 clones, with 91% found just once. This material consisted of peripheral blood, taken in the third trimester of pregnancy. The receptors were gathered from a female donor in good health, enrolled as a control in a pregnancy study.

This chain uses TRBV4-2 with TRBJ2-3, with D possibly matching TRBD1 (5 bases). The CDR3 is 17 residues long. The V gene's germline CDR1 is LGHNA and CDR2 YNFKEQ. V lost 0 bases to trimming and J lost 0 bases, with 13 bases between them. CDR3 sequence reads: CASSQDRGAASTDTQYF. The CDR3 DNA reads TGTGCCAGCAGCCAAGATCGTGGGGCCGCTAGCACAGATACGCAGTATTTT.

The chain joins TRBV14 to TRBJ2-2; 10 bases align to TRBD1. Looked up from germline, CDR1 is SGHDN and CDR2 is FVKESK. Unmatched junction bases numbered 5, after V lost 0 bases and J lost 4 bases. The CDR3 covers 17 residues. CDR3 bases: TGTGCCAGCAGCCAAGATAGAGGGACAGGGGCCACCGGGGAGCTGTTTTTT. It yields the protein CASSQDRGTGATGELFF.

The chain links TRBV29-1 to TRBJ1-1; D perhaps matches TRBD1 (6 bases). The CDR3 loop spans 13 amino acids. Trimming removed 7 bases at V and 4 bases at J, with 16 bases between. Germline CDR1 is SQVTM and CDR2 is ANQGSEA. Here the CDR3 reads CSARAGGVTEAFF. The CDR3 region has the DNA TGCAGCGCCCGAGCGGGGGGCGTCACTGAAGCTTTCTTT.

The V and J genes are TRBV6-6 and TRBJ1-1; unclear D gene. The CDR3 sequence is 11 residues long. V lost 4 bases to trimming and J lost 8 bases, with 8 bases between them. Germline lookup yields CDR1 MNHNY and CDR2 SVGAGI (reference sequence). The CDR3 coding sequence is TGTGCCAGCAGTTTGGACTTAGAAGCTTTCTTT. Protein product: CASSLDLEAFF.

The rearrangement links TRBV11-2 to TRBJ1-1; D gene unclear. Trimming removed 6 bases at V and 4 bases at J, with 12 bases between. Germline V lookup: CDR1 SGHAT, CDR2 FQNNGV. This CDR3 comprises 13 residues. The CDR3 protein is CASSPQVRTEAFF. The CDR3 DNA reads TGTGCCAGCAGTCCTCAGGTGCGCACTGAAGCTTTCTTT.

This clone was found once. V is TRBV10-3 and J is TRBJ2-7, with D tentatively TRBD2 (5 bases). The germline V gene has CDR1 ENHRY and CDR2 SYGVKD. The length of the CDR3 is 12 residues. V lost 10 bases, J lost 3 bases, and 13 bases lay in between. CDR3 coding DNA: TGTGCCACGGGCCCAGACTACTACGAGCAGTACTTC. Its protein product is CATGPDYYEQYF.